One sample yielded the 31 T cell receptor beta chains listed below, sequenced in a study of blood T cell repertoires in COVID-19. Sequencing was performed with immunoSEQ multiplex PCR; in TCRdb, only in-frame clones are kept and a portion is missing. Of 160,000 or so clones detected, more than 75% appear once; the ten largest clones hold over 7.5%. Material: peripheral blood. Receptors were obtained from a woman aged 70 to 79 with acute or convalescent COVID-19.

In its sample, this clone was seen once. One junction end disagrees with the germline gene, perhaps due to a read error. The V and J genes are TRBV15 and TRBJ2-3; tentatively, D is TRBD2 (5 bases). Per germline, CDR1 LNHNV and CDR2 YYDKDF (reference sequence). The CDR3 runs to 17 residues. The CDR3 region is CATRRGEGLRVTDTQYF. The CDR3 DNA reads TGTGCCACCAGGAGAGGCGAGGGCCTAAGGGTGACAGATACGCAGTATTTT.

This clone appeared a few times. The chain is built from TRBV7-3 and TRBJ1-2; 10 bases align to TRBD1. V dropped 5 bases and J dropped 4; count of bases not matched to a gene: 13. This CDR3 is 17 amino acids long. Germline lookup yields CDR1 SGHTA and CDR2 FQGTGA. This chain's CDR3 is CASSPTLLTGGPYGYTF. The CDR3 DNA is TGTGCCAGCAGCCCTACATTATTGACAGGGGGCCCCTATGGCTACACCTTC.

The chain has TRBV29-1 and TRBJ1-2, with D uncertain. The CDR3 spans 11 residues. In germline, CDR1 is SQVTM, CDR2 ANQGSEA. V lost 7 bases to trimming and J lost 1 base, with 7 bases between them. CDR3 sequence: CSGAGNYGYTF. CDR3 DNA: TGCAGCGGTGCGGGTAACTATGGCTACACCTTC.

This chain connects TRBV5-1 to TRBJ2-7, with 9 bases that match TRBD2. The V gene end was trimmed by 0 bases and the J gene end by 1 base; junction bases not matched to a gene: 5. Per the germline V gene, CDR1 is SGHRS and CDR2 is YFSETQ. This CDR3 is 16 amino acids long. The CDR3 region has the DNA TGCGCCAGCAGCTTGGGGTGGACTAGCGTTTCCTACGAGCAGTACTTC. This gives the protein CASSLGWTSVSYEQYF.

The J gene is TRBJ1-6, the V gene TRBV5-4, with 7 nucleotides matching TRBD1. The CDR3 is 15 residues long. The germline V gene has CDR1 SGHNT and CDR2 YYREEE (reference sequence). After removal of 0 bases from V and 7 bases from J, the junction contained 4 bases not matched to a gene. The CDR3 protein is CASSLERRGNSPLHF. CDR3 DNA: TGTGCCAGCAGCTTGGAGCGCAGGGGGAATTCACCCCTCCACTTT.

Regarding this clone: Other DNA variants within this sample encode the same CDR3. The chain joins TRBV5-1 to TRBJ2-2; 10 bases are a match to TRBD2. J lost 1 base, V lost 4 bases, and 4 bases had no gene match. Germline loops: CDR1 SGHRS, CDR2 YFSETQ. The CDR3 totals 16 residues. The chain's CDR3 is CASSTGLAENTGELFF. CDR3 DNA: TGCGCCAGCAGCACAGGACTAGCGGAGAACACCGGGGAGCTGTTTTTT.

The chain uses TRBV27 and TRBJ1-5, with TRBD1 identical over 7 bases. V lost 9 bases and J lost 3; bases outside the gene matches: 11. CDR1 and CDR2 (germline): MNHEY, SMNVEV (reference sequence). The CDR3 totals 15 residues. As DNA, the CDR3 is TGTGCCAGTAAACCGGGACAGATCGACAATCAGCCCCAGCATTTT. Protein: CASKPGQIDNQPQHF.

This chain links TRBV19 with TRBJ2-3, with D maybe TRBD2 (5 bases). V was clipped by 3 bases and J by 2 bases, with 12 bases between them. This CDR3 has 15 amino acids. Germline lookup yields CDR1 LNHDA and CDR2 SQIVND (reference sequence). CDR3 in amino acids: CASSMSGILTDTQYF. As DNA, the CDR3 is TGTGCCAGTAGTATGAGCGGTATACTCACAGATACGCAGTATTTT.

The CDR3 bases are TGTGCCAGCAGTGAACAAGTGGCGGCAGGGTCACCCCTCCACTTT. This gives the protein CASSEQVAAGSPLHF. The chain employs TRBV2 and TRBJ1-6; weak D call: TRBD1 (5 bases). Germline CDR1 SNHLY, CDR2 FYNNEI. The CDR3 has 15 amino acids. Trimming removed 2 bases at V and 10 bases at J, with 15 bases between.

This clone was observed a handful of times. The chain employs TRBV11-2 and TRBJ1-6; the D gene is possibly TRBD1 (5 bases). The CDR3 contains 15 residues. V was clipped by 1 base and J by 10 bases, with 14 bases between them. Germline V lookup: CDR1 SGHAT, CDR2 FQNNGV. CDR3: CASSLGVTGRSPLHF. CDR3 DNA sequence: TGTGCCAGCAGCTTAGGAGTAACAGGTCGATCACCCCTCCACTTT.

V gene TRBV2 combines with J gene TRBJ1-2; 7 nucleotides align to TRBD1. Germline V CDR1 and CDR2: SNHLY, FYNNEI. The CDR3 is 16 amino acids. Losses at the gene ends were 1 base for V and 6 bases for J; bases not matched to a gene: 11. CDR3: CASSEGRTGIRHGYTF. CDR3 in DNA: TGTGCCAGCAGTGAAGGGCGGACAGGAATAAGGCATGGCTACACCTTC.

This chain links TRBV10-3 with TRBJ1-2; D gene uncertain. The germline gives CDR1 ENHRY, CDR2 SYGVKD. The CDR3 totals 16 residues. V dropped 0 bases and J dropped 0 bases, with 11 bases sitting between them. The chain's CDR3 is CAISESRSQANYGYTF. CDR3 sequence (DNA): TGTGCCATCAGTGAGTCTCGGTCCCAAGCTAACTATGGCTACACCTTC.

This chain uses TRBV28 with TRBJ2-3, with D perhaps matching TRBD1 (5 bases). V was cut by 6 bases and J by 2 bases, with 9 bases left in between. CDR3 length equals 13 residues. Germline assignment: CDR1 MDHEN and CDR2 SYDVKM. Written as DNA, the CDR3 is TGTGCCAGCAGGGGGCAGAACACAGATACGCAGTATTTT. It codes for CASRGQNTDTQYF.

The chain employs TRBV5-5 and TRBJ1-1; a possible D gene is TRBD1 (5 bases). The CDR3 is 13 amino acids. Germline V gene sequence: CDR1 SGHKS, CDR2 YYEKEE (reference sequence). Trimming pared 2 bases from V and 5 bases from J, leaving 10 bases between. CDR3 in amino acids: CASSLSGGTEAFF. CDR3 nucleotide sequence: TGTGCCAGCAGCTTAAGCGGGGGAACTGAAGCTTTCTTT.

This chain joins TRBV2 and TRBJ1-5; a possible D gene is TRBD1 (5 bases). CDR1 SNHLY and CDR2 FYNNEI come from the germline V gene. V dropped 6 bases and J dropped 5 bases, with 14 bases sitting between them. The CDR3 runs to 14 residues. The CDR3 nucleotides are TGTGCCAGCAGCCTAGAAAGGGGTTATCAGCCCCAGCATTTT. This sequence encodes CASSLERGYQPQHF.

V is TRBV5-1 and J is TRBJ2-7, with D maybe TRBD1 (6 bases). CDR1 is SGHRS and CDR2 is YFSETQ in the germline V gene. V was pared by 4 bases and J by 1 base, with 18 bases between. This CDR3 is 16 amino acids long. CDR3 bases: TGCGCCAGCAGCCCGGCAACCGGGACATATTCCTACGAGCAGTACTTC. This codes for CASSPATGTYSYEQYF. The full variable domain, rest sourced from reference TRBV5-1 and TRBJ2-7, is KAGVTQTPRYLIKTRGQQVTLSCSPISGHRSVSWYQQTPGQGLQFLFEYFSETQRNKGNFPGRFSGRQFSNSRSEMNVSTLELGDSALYLCASSPATGTYSYEQYFGPGTRLTVT.

The chain couples TRBV11-3 to TRBJ1-2; TRBD1 agrees at 7 bases. Trimming cost V 5 bases and J 3 bases; bases outside gene matches: 9. Germline V gene lookup returns CDR1 SGHNT and CDR2 YENEEA. The CDR3 contains 15 residues. CDR3 coding DNA: TGTGCCAGCAGCCCCGGGACAGCCAACCACTATGGCTACACCTTC. This gives the protein CASSPGTANHYGYTF.

This chain links TRBV27 with TRBJ1-6; a possible D gene is TRBD1 (5 bases). V was clipped by 2 bases and J by 3 bases, with 14 bases between them. The CDR3 runs to 17 residues. Germline values: CDR1 MNHEY, CDR2 SMNVEV (reference sequence). The chain's CDR3 is CASSLQGPGSYNSPLHF. CDR3 DNA sequence: TGTGCCAGCAGTTTACAGGGTCCCGGGAGCTATAATTCACCCCTCCACTTT.

The chain combines TRBV28 with TRBJ1-1; D is unclear. V was clipped by 3 bases and J by 0 bases, with 8 bases between them. The CDR3 has 14 amino acids. The germline CDR1 and CDR2 sequences are MDHEN and SYDVKM. CDR3 nucleotide sequence: TGTGCCAGCAGTTTGTCCGCGTTGAACACTGAAGCTTTCTTT. Its protein product is CASSLSALNTEAFF.

This clone was seen a single time. The V call is TRBV6-2 or TRBV6-3, the J call TRBJ2-7; TRBD2 matches at 8 bases. The CDR3 covers 15 residues. The trim removed 4 bases at V and 2 bases at J, leaving 7 bases unmatched. Germline lookup yields CDR1 MNHEY and CDR2 SVGEGT. CDR3 coding DNA: TGTGCCAGCAGTTCCTTCTTTAGCGGGACCTACGAGCAGTACTTC. This sequence encodes CASSSFFSGTYEQYF.

The rearrangement uses TRBV6-1 and TRBJ2-2; 7 nucleotides agree with TRBD2. This CDR3 is 16 amino acids long. The junction had 5 bases not matched to a gene; V was cut back by 4 bases and J by 0 bases. Looked up from germline, CDR1 is MNHNS and CDR2 is SASEGT. The CDR3 region has the DNA TGTGCCAGCAGTGGGTCTAGCGGATCGAACACCGGGGAGCTGTTTTTT. Translated: CASSGSSGSNTGELFF.

The chain carries TRBV5-1 and TRBJ1-5, with 8 nucleotides matching TRBD1. The length of the CDR3 is 15 residues. Germline assignment: CDR1 SGHRS and CDR2 YFSETQ. Losses at the gene ends were 0 bases for V and 3 bases for J; bases not matched to a gene: 2. The CDR3 sequence: CASSLGTGYNQPQHF. In nucleotides, the CDR3 is TGCGCCAGCAGCTTGGGGACAGGGTACAATCAGCCCCAGCATTTT.

The V call is TRBV27, the J call TRBJ2-3; 7 nucleotides match TRBD2. The CDR3 extends over 15 amino acids. CDR1 is MNHEY and CDR2 is SMNVEV in the germline V gene (reference sequence). V shed 2 bases and J 7 bases; nucleotides not matched to a gene: 9. The CDR3 sequence is CASSLGGGVGNTQYF. The CDR3 nucleotides are TGTGCCAGCAGTTTAGGGGGAGGGGTCGGGAATACGCAGTATTTT.

The V gene is TRBV29-1, the J gene TRBJ2-1, with 11 nucleotides matching TRBD1. This CDR3 comprises 14 residues. The junction had 2 bases not matched to a gene; V was cut back by 4 bases and J by 3 bases. Germline loops: CDR1 SQVTM, CDR2 ANQGSEA. CDR3 in amino acids: CSVGTGGNYNEQFF. Here the CDR3 DNA reads TGCAGCGTTGGGACAGGGGGCAACTACAATGAGCAGTTCTTC.

The chain employs TRBV12-3 or TRBV12-4 and TRBJ1-2, with no clear D. This CDR3 has 13 residues. V lost 5 bases and J 7 bases, leaving 14 bases between the germline ends. This CDR3 is CASSPVAGSGYTF. CDR3 nucleotides: TGTGCCAGCAGTCCCGTCGCGGGATCTGGCTACACCTTC.

The chain links TRBV19 to TRBJ2-1; TRBD2 is a possible D gene (5 bases). The V and J ends lost 3 bases and 9 bases respectively, with 12 bases between them. Germline values: CDR1 LNHDA, CDR2 SQIVND (reference sequence). This CDR3 is 13 amino acids long. The CDR3 region is CASSIERVGEQFF. The CDR3 DNA is TGTGCCAGTAGTATTGAGAGGGTAGGTGAGCAGTTCTTC.

The rearrangement joins TRBV6-2 or TRBV6-3 to TRBJ1-6; TRBD1 might be the D (6 bases). The V end lost 5 bases, the J end lost 10 bases, and 15 bases lay between the germline ends. The CDR3 runs 14 residues. The V gene's germline CDR1 is MNHEY and CDR2 SVGEGT. The CDR3 region is CASSISQGWSPLHF. The CDR3 region has the DNA TGTGCCAGCAGTATATCACAGGGTTGGTCACCCCTCCACTTT.

V and J are TRBV4-2 and TRBJ1-2; D gene uncertain. CDR1 and CDR2 from the germline V gene are LGHNA and YNFKEQ. The CDR3 extends over 15 amino acids. The V end lost 0 bases, the J end lost 3 bases, and 11 bases lay between the germline ends. The CDR3 nucleotides read TGTGCCAGCAGCCAAGACGTGTCCCGAGACTATGGCTACACCTTC. Its translation is CASSQDVSRDYGYTF.

This chain connects TRBV28 to TRBJ1-2, with a tentative D call TRBD1 (5 bases). The CDR3 is 16 amino acids. Germline values: CDR1 MDHEN, CDR2 SYDVKM. V was clipped by 7 bases and J by 1 base, with 19 bases between them. This CDR3 is CASKTATPSINYGYTF. The CDR3 DNA reads TGTGCCAGCAAGACAGCGACACCTTCTATTAACTATGGCTACACCTTC.

This clone has only a few counts. This rearrangement joins TRBV28 to TRBJ2-2; possible D gene TRBD2, 6 bases. Per germline, CDR1 MDHEN and CDR2 SYDVKM. This CDR3 spans 13 amino acids. V was cut by 3 bases and J by 9 bases, with 11 bases left in between. The CDR3 nucleotides are TGTGCCAGCAGTTTGGGACTCCTACGGGAGCTGTTTTTT. It yields the protein CASSLGLLRELFF.

The gene calls are TRBV6-2 or TRBV6-3 and TRBJ1-5; a possible D gene is TRBD1 (5 bases). The CDR3 totals 15 residues. Germline CDR1 MNHEY, CDR2 SVGEGT. V dropped 2 bases and J dropped 3 bases, with 11 bases sitting between them. CDR3 DNA: TGTGCCAGCAGTTACGGGGCAGTTAACAATCAGCCCCAGCATTTT. It codes for CASSYGAVNNQPQHF.